This paragraph covers one TCR beta chain sequence. The antigen is unknown. These data originate in a study of T-cell reconstitution after alpha-beta-depleted transplantation in children. Findings and limits, study-wide: T-cell numbers and diversity one year post-transplant derived largely from freshly generated T cells. Recipient T cells and thymic progenitors that survived gave rise to the high TCRbeta diversity observed at day 60 in some patients. Approximately two months post-transplant, alpha-beta T cells reportedly originated from several hundred expanded graft clones.

TCRbeta library construction was performed incorporating unique molecular identifiers. In TCRdb, the PCR reads were re-called with MiXCR into one record per CDR3 protein. The sample consists of 15,000 to 20,000 distinct CDR3 sequences, 7.7% of them appearing once. The clonotype comes from a boy younger than two who had a stem cell transplant for Wiskott-Aldrich syndrome, so the T cells may come from the graft donor. Sequencing was performed on PBMCs, mostly from graft donor cells, taken 60 days after TCRalphabeta/CD19-depleted stem cell transplant.

The CDR3 DNA sequence: TGTGCCTGGAGTGTATTGGGAACCGGGGAGCTGTTTTTT. Translation gives CAWSVLGTGELFF. The chain uses TRBV30 and TRBJ2-2; D is unclear. The CDR3 consists of 13 residues. V was clipped by 0 bases and J by 5 bases, with 7 bases between them. Germline CDR1 GTSNPN, CDR2 SVGIG (reference sequence).